The 18 T cell receptor beta chains listed next were all sequenced from one sample in a study of OX40 agonist ivuxolimab in advanced cancers. Clones were sequenced by immunoSEQ multiplex PCR, and TCRdb holds only the in-frame ones, with some missing. Among 65,000 to 100,000 clones listed, roughly 87% were seen once. The sequences come from CD4+ or CD8+ T cells sorted from blood, collected in a trial of the OX40 agonist ivuxolimab. The receptors come from an adult with an advanced solid tumor such as melanoma, head and neck, liver or kidney cancer.

CDR3: CASSQVGTGENTIYF. In nucleotides, the CDR3 is TGCGCCAGCAGCCAAGTAGGGACAGGGGAGAACACCATATATTTT. V gene TRBV4-1 combines with J gene TRBJ1-3; 10 bases are a match to TRBD1. The V and J ends lost 1 base and 7 bases, in that order; junction bases with no gene match: 4. The CDR3 consists of 15 residues. CDR1 is MGHRA, CDR2 YSYEKL, per germline.

The V call is TRBV6-5, the J call TRBJ1-2; 7 nucleotides match TRBD1. Trimming took 6 bases from V and 8 from J; bases not matched to a gene: 9. The CDR3 is 13 amino acids. CDR1 and CDR2 from the germline V gene are MNHEY and SVGAGI. The CDR3 nucleotides are TGTGCCAGCAGCAAACAGGGGTCCTACGGCTACACCTTC. Protein sequence: CASSKQGSYGYTF.

The V call is TRBV5-1, the J call TRBJ2-2; D may be TRBD1 or TRBD2 (5 bases each). Germline V lookup: CDR1 SGHRS, CDR2 YFSETQ. The CDR3 has 17 residues. Trimming cost V 7 bases and J 6 bases, with 25 bases left between them. The CDR3 here is CASGYLSPGPPAGELFF. DNA for the CDR3: TGCGCCAGCGGATATTTATCCCCGGGACCCCCTGCCGGGGAGCTGTTTTTT.

This CDR3 is CASNREDQPQHF. The CDR3 DNA sequence: TGTGCCAGTAACAGGGAGGATCAGCCCCAGCATTTT. This rearrangement joins TRBV19 to TRBJ1-5, with TRBD1 as a possible D gene (6 bases). Germline V CDR1 and CDR2: LNHDA, SQIVND (reference sequence). The CDR3 length is 12 residues. The germline V and J ends were trimmed by 7 bases and 5 bases, with 9 bases remaining between them.

Only one count was recorded for this clone. This chain links TRBV2 with TRBJ1-2, with 11 bases lining up with TRBD1. J lost 4 bases, V lost 5 bases, and 6 bases had no gene match. CDR3 size: 15 residues. Looked up from germline, CDR1 is SNHLY and CDR2 is FYNNEI. The CDR3 nucleotides are TGTGCCAGCAGTATAGGACAGGGGGCGACCTATGGCTACACCTTC. This sequence encodes CASSIGQGATYGYTF. Looking up the rest from reference TRBV2 and TRBJ1-2 gives the full variable domain: EPEVTQTPSHQVTQMGQEVILRCVPISNHLYFYWYRQILGQKVEFLVSFYNNEISEKSEIFDDQFSVERPDGSNFTLKIRSTKLEDSAMYFCASSIGQGATYGYTFGSGTRLTVV.

The genes are TRBV5-1 and TRBJ1-2; 9 bases align to TRBD1. The CDR3 covers 15 residues. Looked up from germline, CDR1 is SGHRS and CDR2 is YFSETQ. The trim removed 2 bases at V and 7 bases at J, leaving 9 bases unmatched. The CDR3 region is CASSFRDRELGGYTF. CDR3 nucleotide sequence: TGCGCCAGCAGCTTTAGGGACAGGGAGCTTGGTGGCTACACCTTC.

This clone was picked up one time. V usage is TRBV4-2 and J usage is TRBJ1-2; a possible D gene is TRBD1 (6 bases). This CDR3 region has 14 residues. The germline V gene encodes CDR1 LGHNA and CDR2 YNFKEQ. The germline V and J ends were trimmed by 4 bases and 2 bases, with 11 bases remaining between them. CDR3 in amino acids: CASSPRDTNYGYTF. For the CDR3, the DNA is TGTGCCAGCAGCCCCAGGGACACGAACTATGGCTACACCTTC.

V usage is TRBV19 and J usage is TRBJ1-5; TRBD1 is a possible D gene (6 bases). CDR1 is LNHDA, CDR2 SQIVND, per germline (reference sequence). V was clipped by 7 bases and J by 2 bases, with 24 bases between them. The CDR3 extends over 18 amino acids. DNA for the CDR3: TGTGCCAGTACCGCGAAGGGACACGGAGAATCGGGCAATCAGCCCCAGCATTTT. It translates to CASTAKGHGESGNQPQHF.

This clone was counted a single time. CDR3 loop: CASTWNSRNTGELFF. The CDR3 bases are TGTGCCAGCACCTGGAACAGCCGGAACACCGGGGAGCTGTTTTTT. The chain employs TRBV5-6 and TRBJ2-2, with D uncertain. V dropped 6 bases and J dropped 1 base, with 13 bases sitting between them. Looked up from germline, CDR1 is SGHDT and CDR2 is YYEEEE. This CDR3 is built from 15 residues.

This clone was seen once. This chain connects TRBV7-8 to TRBJ1-1; D remains unclear. V shed 1 base and J shed 11 bases, with 11 bases lying between them. Germline V gene data show CDR1 as SGHVS and CDR2 as FQNEAQ. This CDR3 is 12 amino acids long. CDR3: CASSLDTRSAFF. For the CDR3, the DNA is TGTGCCAGCAGCTTAGACACGAGGTCGGCTTTCTTT. Together with reference TRBV7-8 and TRBJ1-1, the CDR3 gives the full variable domain: GAGVSQSPRYKVAKRGQDVALRCDPISGHVSLFWYQQALGQGPEFLTYFQNEAQLDKSGLPSDRFFAERPEGSVSTLKIQRTQQEDSAVYLCASSLDTRSAFFGQGTRLTVV.

V gene TRBV6-1 combines with J gene TRBJ1-1; D not resolved. This CDR3 has 15 amino acids. In germline, CDR1 is MNHNS, CDR2 SASEGT. V gave up 6 bases and J gave up 5 bases, with 19 bases separating them. CDR3 loop: CASSESRMGLTEAFF. The CDR3 region has the DNA TGTGCCAGCAGCGAAAGTCGTATGGGGTTAACTGAAGCTTTCTTT.

This rearrangement joins TRBV5-1 to TRBJ1-3; the D is unclear. Germline V gives CDR1 SGHRS, CDR2 YFSETQ. This CDR3 region has 16 residues. With 3 bases removed from V and 0 bases from J, the gap between germline ends came to 13 bases. CDR3 residues: CASSSGASSSGNTIYF. The CDR3 DNA is TGCGCCAGCAGCTCCGGTGCCTCGAGCTCTGGAAACACCATATATTTT.

The rearrangement uses TRBV6-1 and TRBJ2-5, with TRBD2 matching over 7 bases. The J segment lost 4 bases and the V segment lost 11 bases, leaving 13 bases of the junction unmatched. There are 14 residues in the CDR3. The germline CDR1 and CDR2 sequences are MNHNS and SASEGT. The CDR3 sequence is CAGGGRGGGETQYF. The DNA of the CDR3 is TGTGCCGGGGGAGGGAGGGGCGGAGGAGAGACCCAGTACTTC.

The chain is built from TRBV5-1 and TRBJ2-3; tentatively, D is TRBD1 or TRBD2 (5 bases each). This CDR3 has 15 residues. The V and J ends lost 2 bases and 1 base respectively, with 11 bases between them. The germline V gene has CDR1 SGHRS and CDR2 YFSETQ. The CDR3 region is CASSLGTDRTDTQYF. The CDR3 region has the DNA TGCGCCAGCAGCTTAGGGACGGACCGCACAGATACGCAGTATTTT.

J is TRBJ1-2 and V is TRBV4-2; possibly TRBD1 for D (6 bases). The CDR3 is 13 residues long. The germline V gene encodes CDR1 LGHNA and CDR2 YNFKEQ. Between the trimmed V and J ends, which lost 5 bases and 4 bases, there was a span of 11 bases. The CDR3 DNA sequence: TGTGCCAGCAGCGTAGGGGGTCGCTATGGCTACACCTTC. Amino acid sequence: CASSVGGRYGYTF.

This chain joins TRBV5-6 and TRBJ1-3; the D is unclear. The CDR3 is 15 residues long. Germline V lookup: CDR1 SGHDT, CDR2 YYEEEE. V was cut by 1 base and J by 1 base, with 9 bases left in between. CDR3 sequence (DNA): TGTGCCAGCAGCTTGACCCTGGGTTCTGGAAACACCATATATTTT. It encodes CASSLTLGSGNTIYF. The full variable domain, with the rest looked up from reference TRBV5-6 and TRBJ1-3, is DAGVTQSPTHLIKTRGQQVTLRCSPKSGHDTVSWYQQALGQGPQFIFQYYEEEERQRGNFPDRFSGHQFPNYSSELNVNALLLGDSALYLCASSLTLGSGNTIYFGEGSWLTVV.

The chain carries TRBV9 and TRBJ2-5; TRBD2 matches 11 bases. Germline CDR1 SGDLS, CDR2 YYNGEE. With V trimmed by 0 bases and J by 4 bases, 5 bases remained unmatched. The CDR3 covers 16 residues. The CDR3 reads CASSVAASGGRETQYF. CDR3 sequence (DNA): TGTGCCAGCAGCGTAGCAGCTAGCGGGGGGCGAGAGACCCAGTACTTC.

The chain joins TRBV19 to TRBJ1-1; tentatively, D is TRBD1 (5 bases). Per the germline V gene, CDR1 is LNHDA and CDR2 is SQIVND (reference sequence). V was pared by 5 bases and J by 6 bases, with 16 bases between. There are 14 residues in the CDR3. This chain's CDR3 is CASSLGTAHPEAFF. CDR3 nucleotides: TGTGCCAGTAGTCTAGGGACGGCCCATCCTGAAGCTTTCTTT. The full variable domain, rest sourced from reference TRBV19 and TRBJ1-1, is DGGITQSPKYLFRKEGQNVTLSCEQNLNHDAMYWYRQDPGQGLRLIYYSQIVNDFQKGDIAEGYSVSREKKESFPLTVTSAQKNPTAFYLCASSLGTAHPEAFFGQGTRLTVV.